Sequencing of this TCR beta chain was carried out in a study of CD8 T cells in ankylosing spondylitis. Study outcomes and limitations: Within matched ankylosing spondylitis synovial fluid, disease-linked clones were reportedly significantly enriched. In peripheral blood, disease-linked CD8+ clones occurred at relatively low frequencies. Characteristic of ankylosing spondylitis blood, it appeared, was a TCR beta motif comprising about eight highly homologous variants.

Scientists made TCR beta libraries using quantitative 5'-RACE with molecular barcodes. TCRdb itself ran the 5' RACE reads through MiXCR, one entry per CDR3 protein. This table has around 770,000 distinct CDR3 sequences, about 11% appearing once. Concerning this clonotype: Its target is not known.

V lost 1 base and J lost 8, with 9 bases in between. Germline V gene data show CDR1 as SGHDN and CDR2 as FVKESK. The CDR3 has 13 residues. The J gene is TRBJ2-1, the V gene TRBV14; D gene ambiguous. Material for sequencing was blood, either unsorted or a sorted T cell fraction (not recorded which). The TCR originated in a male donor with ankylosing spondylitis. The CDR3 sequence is CASSQGVVYEQFF. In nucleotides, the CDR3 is TGTGCCAGCAGCCAAGGGGTGGTGTATGAGCAGTTCTTC.